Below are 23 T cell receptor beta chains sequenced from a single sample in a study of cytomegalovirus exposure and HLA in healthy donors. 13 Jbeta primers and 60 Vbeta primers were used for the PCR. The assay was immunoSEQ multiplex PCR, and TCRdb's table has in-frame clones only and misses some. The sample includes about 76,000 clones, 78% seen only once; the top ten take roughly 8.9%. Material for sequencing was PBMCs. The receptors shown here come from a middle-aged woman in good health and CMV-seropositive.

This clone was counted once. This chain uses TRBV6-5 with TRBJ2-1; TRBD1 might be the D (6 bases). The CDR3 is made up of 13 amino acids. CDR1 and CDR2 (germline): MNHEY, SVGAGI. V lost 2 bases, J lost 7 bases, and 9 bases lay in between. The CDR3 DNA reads TGTGCCAGCAGTTACCTACAGGGAAATGAGCAGTTCTTC. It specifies CASSYLQGNEQFF.

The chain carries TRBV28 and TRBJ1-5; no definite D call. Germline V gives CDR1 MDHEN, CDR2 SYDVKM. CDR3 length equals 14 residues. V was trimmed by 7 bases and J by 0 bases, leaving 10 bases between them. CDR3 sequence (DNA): TGTGCCAGCAATTCAGAAAGTAGCAATCAGCCCCAGCATTTT. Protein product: CASNSESSNQPQHF.

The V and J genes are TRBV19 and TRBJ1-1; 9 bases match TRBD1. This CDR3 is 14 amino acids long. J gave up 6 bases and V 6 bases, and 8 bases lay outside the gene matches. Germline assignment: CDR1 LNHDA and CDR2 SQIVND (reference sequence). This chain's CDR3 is CASSELQGAAEAFF. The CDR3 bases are TGTGCCAGTAGCGAACTACAGGGGGCGGCTGAAGCTTTCTTT.

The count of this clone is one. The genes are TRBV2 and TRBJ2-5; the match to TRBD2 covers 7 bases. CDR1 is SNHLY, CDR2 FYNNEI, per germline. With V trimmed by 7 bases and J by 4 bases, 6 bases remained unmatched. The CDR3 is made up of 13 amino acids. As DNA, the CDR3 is TGTGCCAGCACCGGGGTAGCGGGAGAGACCCAGTACTTC. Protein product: CASTGVAGETQYF.

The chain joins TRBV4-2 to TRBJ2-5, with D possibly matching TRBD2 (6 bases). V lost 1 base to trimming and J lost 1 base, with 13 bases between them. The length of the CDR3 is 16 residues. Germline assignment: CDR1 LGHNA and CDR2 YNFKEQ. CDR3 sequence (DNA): TGTGCCAGCAGCCAAGCCTCGGGGGATGGCCAAGAGACCCAGTACTTC. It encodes CASSQASGDGQETQYF.

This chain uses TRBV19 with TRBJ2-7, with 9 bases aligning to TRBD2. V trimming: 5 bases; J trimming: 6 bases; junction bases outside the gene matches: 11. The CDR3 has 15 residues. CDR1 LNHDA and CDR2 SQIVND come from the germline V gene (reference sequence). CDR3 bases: TGTGCCAGTAGTTTCGGTAGCGGGGGCCCCAGCGAGCAGTACTTC. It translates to CASSFGSGGPSEQYF.

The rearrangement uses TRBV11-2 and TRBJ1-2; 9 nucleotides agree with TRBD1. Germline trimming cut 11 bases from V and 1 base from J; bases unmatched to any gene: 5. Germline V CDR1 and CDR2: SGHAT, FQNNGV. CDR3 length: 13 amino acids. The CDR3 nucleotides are TGTGCCGCCACAGGGGGCCATAACTATGGCTACACCTTC. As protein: CAATGGHNYGYTF.

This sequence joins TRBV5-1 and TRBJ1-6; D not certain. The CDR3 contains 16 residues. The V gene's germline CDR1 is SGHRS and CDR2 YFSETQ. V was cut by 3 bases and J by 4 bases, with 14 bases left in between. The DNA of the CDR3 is TGCGCCAGCAGCTGGGTTGAGCCGGGTTATAATTCACCCCTCCACTTT. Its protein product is CASSWVEPGYNSPLHF.

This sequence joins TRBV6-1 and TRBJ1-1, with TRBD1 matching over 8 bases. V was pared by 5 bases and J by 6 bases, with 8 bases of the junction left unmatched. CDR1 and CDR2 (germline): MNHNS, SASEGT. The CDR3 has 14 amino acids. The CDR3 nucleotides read TGTGCCAGCAGTTCCCCGGACAGGGCCTCTGAAGCTTTCTTT. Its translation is CASSSPDRASEAFF.

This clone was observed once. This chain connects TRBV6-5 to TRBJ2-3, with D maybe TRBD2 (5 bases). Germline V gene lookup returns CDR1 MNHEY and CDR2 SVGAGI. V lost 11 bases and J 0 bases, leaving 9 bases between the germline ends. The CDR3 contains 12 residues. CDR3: CAVRGSTDTQYF. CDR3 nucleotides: TGTGCCGTCCGGGGTAGCACAGATACGCAGTATTTT.

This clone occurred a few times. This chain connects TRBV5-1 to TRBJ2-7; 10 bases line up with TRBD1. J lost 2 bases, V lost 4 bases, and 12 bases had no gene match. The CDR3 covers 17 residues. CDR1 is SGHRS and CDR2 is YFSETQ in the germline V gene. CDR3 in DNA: TGCGCCAGCAGCCCGCAATCCGGGACAGGGGCCCCCTACGAGCAGTACTTC. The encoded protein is CASSPQSGTGAPYEQYF.

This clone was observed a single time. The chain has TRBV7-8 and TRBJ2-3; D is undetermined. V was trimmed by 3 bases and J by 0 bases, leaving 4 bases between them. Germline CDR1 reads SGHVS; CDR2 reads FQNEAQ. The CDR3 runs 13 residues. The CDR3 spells CASSFSSTDTQYF. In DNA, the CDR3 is TGTGCCAGCAGCTTCTCCAGCACAGATACGCAGTATTTT.

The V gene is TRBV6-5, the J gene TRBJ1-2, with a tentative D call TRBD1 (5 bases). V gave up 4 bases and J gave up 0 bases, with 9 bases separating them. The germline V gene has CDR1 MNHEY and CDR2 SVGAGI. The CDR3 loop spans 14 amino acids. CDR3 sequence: CASSSDIANYGYTF. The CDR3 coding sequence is TGTGCCAGCAGTTCGGACATTGCTAACTATGGCTACACCTTC.

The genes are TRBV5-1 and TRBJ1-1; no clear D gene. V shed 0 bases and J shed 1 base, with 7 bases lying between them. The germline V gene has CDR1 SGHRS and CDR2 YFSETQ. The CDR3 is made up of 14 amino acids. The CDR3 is CASSLEFGNTEAFF. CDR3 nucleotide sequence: TGCGCCAGCAGCTTGGAGTTCGGGAACACTGAAGCTTTCTTT.

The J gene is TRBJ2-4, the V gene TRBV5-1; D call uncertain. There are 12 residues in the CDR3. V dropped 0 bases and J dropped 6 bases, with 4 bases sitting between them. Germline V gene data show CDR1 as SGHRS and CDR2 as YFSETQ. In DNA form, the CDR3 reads TGCGCCAGCAGCTTGGACTTAAACATTCAGTACTTC. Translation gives CASSLDLNIQYF.

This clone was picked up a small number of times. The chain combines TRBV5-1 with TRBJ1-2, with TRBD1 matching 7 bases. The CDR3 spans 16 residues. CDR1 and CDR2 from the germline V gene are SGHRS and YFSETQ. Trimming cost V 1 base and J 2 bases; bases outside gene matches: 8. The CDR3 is CASSLLRDRANYGYTF. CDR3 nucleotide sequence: TGCGCCAGCAGCTTGCTTAGAGACAGGGCGAACTATGGCTACACCTTC.

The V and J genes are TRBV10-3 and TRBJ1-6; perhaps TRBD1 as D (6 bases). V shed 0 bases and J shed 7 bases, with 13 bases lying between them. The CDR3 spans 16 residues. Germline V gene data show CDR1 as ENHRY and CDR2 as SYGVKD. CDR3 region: CAISESIQGENSPLHF. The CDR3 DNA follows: TGTGCCATCAGTGAGTCGATACAGGGAGAAAATTCACCCCTCCACTTT.

CDR3 residues: CASSDAGGLSQPQHF. Written as DNA, the CDR3 is TGTGCCAGCAGTGACGCAGGGGGCTTAAGTCAGCCCCAGCATTTT. The chain joins TRBV27 to TRBJ1-5; 8 bases are a match to TRBD1. The CDR3 spans 15 residues. V dropped 5 bases and J dropped 6; count of bases not matched to a gene: 9. Germline V lookup: CDR1 MNHEY, CDR2 SMNVEV (reference sequence).

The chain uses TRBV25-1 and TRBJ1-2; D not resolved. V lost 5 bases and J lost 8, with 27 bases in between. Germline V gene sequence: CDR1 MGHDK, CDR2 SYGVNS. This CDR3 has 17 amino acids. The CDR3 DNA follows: TGTGCCAGCAGTTGGATATTGTCTAATTACAGTCTCTGCGGCTACACCTTC. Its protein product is CASSWILSNYSLCGYTF.

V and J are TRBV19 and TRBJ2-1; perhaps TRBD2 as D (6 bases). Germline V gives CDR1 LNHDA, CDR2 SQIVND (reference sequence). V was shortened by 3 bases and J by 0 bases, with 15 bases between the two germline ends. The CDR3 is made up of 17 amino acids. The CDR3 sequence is CASSIHSGDASYNEQFF. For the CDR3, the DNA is TGTGCCAGTAGTATTCATAGCGGAGACGCCTCCTACAATGAGCAGTTCTTC.

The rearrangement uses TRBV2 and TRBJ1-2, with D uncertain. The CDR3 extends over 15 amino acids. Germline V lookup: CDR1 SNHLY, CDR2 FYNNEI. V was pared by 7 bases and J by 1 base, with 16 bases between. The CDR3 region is CASTPEAGHNYGYTF. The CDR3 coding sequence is TGTGCCAGCACCCCGGAGGCAGGCCATAACTATGGCTACACCTTC.

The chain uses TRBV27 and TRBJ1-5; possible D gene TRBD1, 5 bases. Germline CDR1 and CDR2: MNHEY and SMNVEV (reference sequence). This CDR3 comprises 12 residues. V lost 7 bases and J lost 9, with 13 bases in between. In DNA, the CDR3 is TGTGCCAGCAAGGACAAAATAGGGCCCCAGCATTTT. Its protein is CASKDKIGPQHF.

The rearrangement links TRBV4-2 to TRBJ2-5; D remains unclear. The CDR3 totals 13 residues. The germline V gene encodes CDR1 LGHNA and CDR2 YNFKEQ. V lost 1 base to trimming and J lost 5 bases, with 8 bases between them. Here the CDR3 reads CASSQAYAETQYF. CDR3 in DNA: TGTGCCAGCAGCCAAGCTTACGCGGAGACCCAGTACTTC.